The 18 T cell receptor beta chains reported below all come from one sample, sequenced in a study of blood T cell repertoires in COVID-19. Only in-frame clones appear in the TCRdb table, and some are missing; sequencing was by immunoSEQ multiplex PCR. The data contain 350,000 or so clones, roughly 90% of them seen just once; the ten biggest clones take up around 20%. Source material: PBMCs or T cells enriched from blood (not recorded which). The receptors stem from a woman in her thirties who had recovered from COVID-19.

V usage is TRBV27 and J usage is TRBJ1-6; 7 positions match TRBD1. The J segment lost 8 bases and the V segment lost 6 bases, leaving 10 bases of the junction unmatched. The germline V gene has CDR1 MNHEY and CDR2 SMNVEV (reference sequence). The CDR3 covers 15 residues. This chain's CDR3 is CASRRGTEIHSPLHF. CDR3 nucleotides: TGTGCCAGCAGGCGAGGGACAGAGATTCATTCACCCCTCCACTTT.

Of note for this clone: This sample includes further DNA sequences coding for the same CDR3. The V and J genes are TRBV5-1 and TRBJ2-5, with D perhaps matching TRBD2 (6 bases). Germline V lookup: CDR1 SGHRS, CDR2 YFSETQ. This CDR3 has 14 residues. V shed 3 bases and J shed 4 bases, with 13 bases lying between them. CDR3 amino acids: CASSSGTGRETQYF. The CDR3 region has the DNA TGCGCCAGCAGCTCCGGGACTGGGAGAGAGACCCAGTACTTC.

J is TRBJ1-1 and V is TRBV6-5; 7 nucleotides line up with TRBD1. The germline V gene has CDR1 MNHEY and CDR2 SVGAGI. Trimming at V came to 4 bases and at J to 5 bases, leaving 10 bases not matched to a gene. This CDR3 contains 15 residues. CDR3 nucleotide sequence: TGTGCCAGCAGTTCCCAACACAGGGGTCGGACTGAAGCTTTCTTT. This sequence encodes CASSSQHRGRTEAFF.

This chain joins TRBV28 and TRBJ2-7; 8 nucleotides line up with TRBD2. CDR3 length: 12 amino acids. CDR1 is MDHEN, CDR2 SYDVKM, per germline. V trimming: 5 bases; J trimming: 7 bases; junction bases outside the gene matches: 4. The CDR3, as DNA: TGTGCCAGCAGTGGGACTAGACGGGAGCAGTACTTC. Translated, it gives CASSGTRREQYF.

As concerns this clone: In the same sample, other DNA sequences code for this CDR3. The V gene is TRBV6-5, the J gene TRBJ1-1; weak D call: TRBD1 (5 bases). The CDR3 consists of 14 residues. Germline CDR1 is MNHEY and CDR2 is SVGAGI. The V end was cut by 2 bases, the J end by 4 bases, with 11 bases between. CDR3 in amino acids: CASSYQGLGTEAFF. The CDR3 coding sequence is TGTGCCAGCAGTTACCAGGGCCTTGGCACTGAAGCTTTCTTT.

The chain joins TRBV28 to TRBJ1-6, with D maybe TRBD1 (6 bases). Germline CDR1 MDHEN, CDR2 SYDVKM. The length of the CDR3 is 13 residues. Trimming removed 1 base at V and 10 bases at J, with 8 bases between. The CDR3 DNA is TGTGCCAGCAGTTTATTTGGGGGCTCACCCCTCCACTTT. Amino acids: CASSLFGGSPLHF. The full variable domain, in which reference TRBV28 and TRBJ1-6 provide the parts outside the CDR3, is DVKVTQSSRYLVKRTGEKVFLECVQDMDHENMFWYRQDPGLGLRLIYFSYDVKMKEKGDIPEGYSVSREKKERFSLILESASTNQTSMYLCASSLFGGSPLHFGNGTRLTVT.

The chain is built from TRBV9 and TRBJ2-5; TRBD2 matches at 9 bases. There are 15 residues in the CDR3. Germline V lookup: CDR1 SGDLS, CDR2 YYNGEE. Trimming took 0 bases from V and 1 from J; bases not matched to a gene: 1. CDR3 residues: CASSVVAGAQETQYF. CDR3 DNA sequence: TGTGCCAGCAGCGTAGTAGCGGGGGCCCAAGAGACCCAGTACTTC.

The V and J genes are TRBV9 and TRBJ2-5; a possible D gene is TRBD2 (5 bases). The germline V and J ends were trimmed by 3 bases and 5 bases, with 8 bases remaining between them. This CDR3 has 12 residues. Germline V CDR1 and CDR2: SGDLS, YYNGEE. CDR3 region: CASSASGETQYF. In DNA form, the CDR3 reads TGTGCCAGCAGCGCGTCGGGGGAGACCCAGTACTTC.

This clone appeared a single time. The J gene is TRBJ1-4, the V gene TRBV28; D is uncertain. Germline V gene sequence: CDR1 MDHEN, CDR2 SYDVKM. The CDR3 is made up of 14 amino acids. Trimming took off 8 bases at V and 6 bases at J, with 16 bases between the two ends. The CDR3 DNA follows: TGTGCCAGCGCAGACCTCCGGAGGGATGAAAAACTGTTTTTT. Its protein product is CASADLRRDEKLFF.

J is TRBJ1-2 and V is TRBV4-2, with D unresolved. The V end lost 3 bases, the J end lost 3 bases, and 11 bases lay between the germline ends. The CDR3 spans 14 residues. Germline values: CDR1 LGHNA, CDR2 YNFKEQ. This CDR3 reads CASSQEAAHYGYTF. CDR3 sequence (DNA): TGTGCCAGCAGCCAGGAGGCAGCGCACTATGGCTACACCTTC.

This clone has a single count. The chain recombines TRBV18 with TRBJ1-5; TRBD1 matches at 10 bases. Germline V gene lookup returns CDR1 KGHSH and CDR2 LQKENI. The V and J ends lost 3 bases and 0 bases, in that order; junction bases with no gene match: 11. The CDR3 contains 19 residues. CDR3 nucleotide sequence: TGTGCCAGCTCACCGCCCGGGACAGGGGAAGTGGATAGCAATCAGCCCCAGCATTTT. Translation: CASSPPGTGEVDSNQPQHF.

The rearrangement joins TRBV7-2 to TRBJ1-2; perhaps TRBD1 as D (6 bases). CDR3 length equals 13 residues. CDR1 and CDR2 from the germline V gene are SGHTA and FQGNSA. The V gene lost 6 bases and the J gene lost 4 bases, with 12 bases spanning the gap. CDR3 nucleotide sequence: TGTGCCAGCAGTTCAAGGGGGTTCTATGGCTACACCTTC. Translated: CASSSRGFYGYTF. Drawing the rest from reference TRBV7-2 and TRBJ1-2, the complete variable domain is GAGVSQSPSNKVTEKGKDVELRCDPISGHTALYWYRQSLGQGLEFLIYFQGNSAPDKSGLPSDRFSAERTGGSVSTLTIQRTQQEDSAVYLCASSSRGFYGYTFGSGTRLTVV.

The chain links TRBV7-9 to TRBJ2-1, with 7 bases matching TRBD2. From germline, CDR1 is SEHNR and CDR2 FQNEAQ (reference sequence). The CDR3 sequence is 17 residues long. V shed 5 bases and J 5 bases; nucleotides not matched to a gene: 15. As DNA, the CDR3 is TGTGCCAGCAGCCCACCAGCGGGATGGCCTGGGGACAATGAGCAGTTCTTC. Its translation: CASSPPAGWPGDNEQFF.

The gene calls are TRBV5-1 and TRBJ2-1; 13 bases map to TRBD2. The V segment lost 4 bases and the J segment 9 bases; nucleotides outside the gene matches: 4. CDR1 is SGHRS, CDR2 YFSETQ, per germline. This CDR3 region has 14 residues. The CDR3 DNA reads TGCGCCAGCAGCACCGGGACTAGCGGGACTGAGCAGTTCTTC. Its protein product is CASSTGTSGTEQFF.

The CDR3 is CAIPQGTVNYGYTF. CDR3 in DNA: TGTGCCATCCCCCAGGGGACAGTTAACTATGGCTACACCTTC. This chain links TRBV10-3 with TRBJ1-2; 7 bases match TRBD1. The CDR3 length is 14 residues. Germline CDR1 ENHRY, CDR2 SYGVKD. The trim removed 8 bases at V and 1 base at J, leaving 7 bases unmatched.

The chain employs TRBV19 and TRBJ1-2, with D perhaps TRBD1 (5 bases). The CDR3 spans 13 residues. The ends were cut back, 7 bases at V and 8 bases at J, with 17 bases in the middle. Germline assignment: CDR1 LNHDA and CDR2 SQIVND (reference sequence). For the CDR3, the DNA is TGTGCCAGTACTTACGGAGGGGCGGAAGGCTACACCTTC. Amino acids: CASTYGGAEGYTF.

CDR3 in DNA: TGTGCCAGCAGTTACCTACAGGGACCCTACGAGCAGTACTTC. Translated: CASSYLQGPYEQYF. The chain links TRBV6-5 to TRBJ2-7; D may be TRBD1 (6 bases). The germline V gene has CDR1 MNHEY and CDR2 SVGAGI. The CDR3 consists of 14 residues. V lost 2 bases, J lost 2 bases, and 10 bases lay in between.

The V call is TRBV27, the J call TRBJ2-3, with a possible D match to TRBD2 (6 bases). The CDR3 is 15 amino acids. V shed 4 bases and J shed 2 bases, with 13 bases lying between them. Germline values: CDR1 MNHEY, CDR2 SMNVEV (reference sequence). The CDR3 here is CASSSLTSPTDTQYF. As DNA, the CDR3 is TGTGCCAGCAGTTCACTGACTAGTCCCACAGATACGCAGTATTTT.